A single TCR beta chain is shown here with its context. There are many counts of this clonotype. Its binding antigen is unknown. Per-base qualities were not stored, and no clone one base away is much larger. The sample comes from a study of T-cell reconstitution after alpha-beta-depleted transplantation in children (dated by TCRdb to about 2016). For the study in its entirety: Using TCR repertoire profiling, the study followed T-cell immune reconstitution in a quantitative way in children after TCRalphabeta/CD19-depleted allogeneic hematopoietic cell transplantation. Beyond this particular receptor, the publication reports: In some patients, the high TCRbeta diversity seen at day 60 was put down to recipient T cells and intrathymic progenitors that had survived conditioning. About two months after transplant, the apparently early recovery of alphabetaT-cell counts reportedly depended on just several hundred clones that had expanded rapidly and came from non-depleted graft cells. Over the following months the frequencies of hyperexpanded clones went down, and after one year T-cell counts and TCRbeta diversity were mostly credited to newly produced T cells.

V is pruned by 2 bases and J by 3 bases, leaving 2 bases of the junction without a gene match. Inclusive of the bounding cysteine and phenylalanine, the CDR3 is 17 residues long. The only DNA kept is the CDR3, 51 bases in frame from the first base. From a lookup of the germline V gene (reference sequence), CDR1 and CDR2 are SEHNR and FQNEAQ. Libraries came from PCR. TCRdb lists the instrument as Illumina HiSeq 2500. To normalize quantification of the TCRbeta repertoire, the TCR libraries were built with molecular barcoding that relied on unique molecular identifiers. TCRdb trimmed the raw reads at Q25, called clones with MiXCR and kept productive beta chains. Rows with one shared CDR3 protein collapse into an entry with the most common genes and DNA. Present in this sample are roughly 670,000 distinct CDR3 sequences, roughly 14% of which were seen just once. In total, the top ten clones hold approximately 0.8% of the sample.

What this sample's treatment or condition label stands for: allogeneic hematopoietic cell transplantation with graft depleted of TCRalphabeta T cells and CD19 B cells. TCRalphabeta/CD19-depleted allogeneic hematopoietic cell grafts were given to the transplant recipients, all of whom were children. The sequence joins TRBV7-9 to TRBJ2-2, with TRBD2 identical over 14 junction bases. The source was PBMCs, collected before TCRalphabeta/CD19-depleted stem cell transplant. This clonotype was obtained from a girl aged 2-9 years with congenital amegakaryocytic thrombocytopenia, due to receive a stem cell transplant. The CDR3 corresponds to CASSLRGLAGDTGELFF. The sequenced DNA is TGTGCCAGCAGCTTAAGGGGACTAGCGGGAGACACCGGGGAGCTGTTTTTT.